These 14 T cell receptor beta chains were all obtained from the same sample, sequenced in a study of blood T cell repertoires in COVID-19. Clones were sequenced by immunoSEQ multiplex PCR, and TCRdb holds only the in-frame ones, with some missing. Among 99,000 or so clones listed, approximately 83% were seen once. The material sequenced was peripheral blood. Receptors were obtained from a woman of 80 years or more with active or convalescent COVID-19.

The chain is built from TRBV2 and TRBJ1-5; D possibly corresponds to TRBD1 (5 bases). The V gene lost 1 base and the J gene lost 0 bases, with 7 bases spanning the gap. This CDR3 comprises 15 residues. Per the germline V gene, CDR1 is SNHLY and CDR2 is FYNNEI. Here the CDR3 DNA reads TGTGCCAGCAGTGAAGGGGGCAATAGCAATCAGCCCCAGCATTTT. Protein: CASSEGGNSNQPQHF.

This sequence joins TRBV28 and TRBJ2-7; D ambiguous. Germline CDR1 reads MDHEN; CDR2 reads SYDVKM. The length of the CDR3 is 13 residues. V dropped 3 bases and J dropped 1 base, with 7 bases sitting between them. CDR3 bases: TGTGCCAGCAGTTTTTTCGGTTCCTACGAGCAGTACTTC. Translating it yields CASSFFGSYEQYF.

This sequence joins TRBV28 and TRBJ2-7; possibly TRBD1 for D (5 bases). This CDR3 comprises 14 residues. Trimming removed 6 bases from V and 0 bases from J, with 12 bases in between. Looked up from germline, CDR1 is MDHEN and CDR2 is SYDVKM. The CDR3 loop reads CASSRTGSSYEQYF. The CDR3 nucleotides are TGTGCCAGCAGCCGCACAGGCTCCTCCTACGAGCAGTACTTC.

This chain uses TRBV9 with TRBJ2-3; 12 bases map to TRBD2. From germline, CDR1 is SGDLS and CDR2 YYNGEE. V trimming: 0 bases; J trimming: 1 base; junction bases outside the gene matches: 3. The CDR3 contains 17 residues. CDR3 in amino acids: CASSVGSSGRGTDTQYF. The CDR3 region has the DNA TGTGCCAGCAGCGTAGGGTCTAGCGGGAGGGGCACAGATACGCAGTATTTT.

The V call is TRBV6-5, the J call TRBJ2-7; the match to TRBD2 covers 7 bases. V lost 6 bases to trimming and J lost 0 bases; unmatched junction nucleotides: 8. Germline V lookup: CDR1 MNHEY, CDR2 SVGAGI. The CDR3 spans 15 residues. Here the CDR3 DNA reads TGTGCCAGCAGGGATAGCGGGCTTAGCTCCTACGAGCAGTACTTC. Its protein is CASRDSGLSSYEQYF.

This clone was observed a single time. The chain recombines TRBV11-1 with TRBJ2-5; 11 bases align to TRBD1. V trimming: 4 bases; J trimming: 2 bases; junction bases outside the gene matches: 6. CDR3 length: 16 amino acids. The germline V gene has CDR1 SGHAT and CDR2 FQDESV (reference sequence). The CDR3: CASSSGDRGAQETQYF. In nucleotides, the CDR3 is TGTGCCAGCAGCTCCGGGGACAGGGGGGCACAAGAGACCCAGTACTTC.

V usage is TRBV21-1 and J usage is TRBJ1-4. TRBV21-1 counts as a pseudogene. The length of the CDR3 is 15 residues. The DNA of the CDR3 is TGTGCCAGCAGCAAAGGCGGGGTCACGGATGAAAAACTGTTTTTT. Residues: CASSKGGVTDEKLFF.

The chain is built from TRBV10-3 and TRBJ2-3; TRBD1 is a possible D gene (6 bases). This CDR3 is built from 15 residues. Trimming took 4 bases from V and 2 from J, leaving 13 bases between them. Germline CDR1 reads ENHRY; CDR2 reads SYGVKD. The CDR3 reads CAISAGQGNTDTQYF. The CDR3 DNA is TGTGCCATCAGTGCAGGTCAGGGGAACACAGATACGCAGTATTTT.

V gene TRBV7-9 combines with J gene TRBJ1-1; D possibly corresponds to TRBD1 (5 bases). CDR1 SEHNR and CDR2 FQNEAQ come from the germline V gene (reference sequence). This CDR3 spans 13 amino acids. The V gene lost 4 bases and the J gene lost 5 bases, with 11 bases spanning the gap. The DNA for the CDR3 is TGTGCCAGCAGCTCCCTGGGGGGAACTGAAGCTTTCTTT. It yields the protein CASSSLGGTEAFF.

This chain links TRBV10-3 with TRBJ2-5; D is undetermined. The CDR3 length is 12 residues. CDR1 and CDR2 from the germline V gene are ENHRY and SYGVKD. Trimming removed 0 bases at V and 4 bases at J, with 3 bases between. CDR3: CAISESLETQYF. CDR3 coding DNA: TGTGCCATCAGTGAGTCCCTAGAGACCCAGTACTTC.

The rearrangement uses TRBV5-1 and TRBJ1-1; the match to TRBD1 covers 9 bases. This CDR3 spans 15 amino acids. Germline CDR1 reads SGHRS; CDR2 reads YFSETQ. The V gene end was trimmed by 2 bases and the J gene end by 6 bases; junction bases not matched to a gene: 8. The CDR3 loop is CASSFGTGNRAEAFF. The CDR3 DNA reads as TGCGCCAGCAGCTTCGGGACAGGGAATAGAGCTGAAGCTTTCTTT.

V gene TRBV7-3 combines with J gene TRBJ1-2, with a tentative D call TRBD1 (5 bases). Germline assignment: CDR1 SGHTA and CDR2 FQGTGA. The CDR3 is 15 amino acids. V lost 2 bases and J 5 bases, leaving 15 bases between the germline ends. This CDR3 is CASSLEPGGLYGYTF. CDR3 nucleotides: TGTGCCAGCAGCTTAGAGCCGGGGGGGTTATATGGCTACACCTTC.

The chain combines TRBV9 with TRBJ2-5; 10 bases align to TRBD2. V dropped 0 bases and J dropped 5; count of bases not matched to a gene: 10. CDR3 size: 17 residues. Germline CDR1 and CDR2: SGDLS and YYNGEE. CDR3 in amino acids: CASSVEGTSVFGETQYF. The CDR3, as DNA: TGTGCCAGCAGCGTAGAAGGGACTAGCGTATTCGGTGAGACCCAGTACTTC. Complete variable domain (other parts from reference TRBV9 and TRBJ2-5): DSGVTQTPKHLITATGQRVTLRCSPRSGDLSVYWYQQSLDQGLQFLIQYYNGEERAKGNILERFSAQQFPDLHSELNLSSLELGDSALYFCASSVEGTSVFGETQYFGPGTRLLVL.

This rearrangement joins TRBV11-2 to TRBJ1-5; D gene uncertain. V was trimmed by 1 base and J by 4 bases, leaving 5 bases between them. The CDR3 is made up of 13 amino acids. Germline V gene data show CDR1 as SGHAT and CDR2 as FQNNGV. DNA of the CDR3: TGTGCCAGCAGCTTAGGTACAAATCAGCCCCAGCATTTT. Amino acid sequence: CASSLGTNQPQHF.